This TCR beta chain derives from a study of PD-1 blockade in classical Hodgkin lymphoma. The CDR3 is made up of 14 amino acids. Germline V gene lookup returns CDR1 SGHAT and CDR2 FQNNGV. V was shortened by 5 bases and J by 6 bases, with 16 bases between the two germline ends. Study outcomes and limitations: It was among complete responders that baseline diversity resembled that of newly diagnosed patients.

The data were produced by immunoSEQ multiplex PCR, yet TCRdb's version contains in-frame clones alone and is incomplete. The sample includes over 70,000 clones, around nine tenths of them seen just once. Every patient was affected by relapse after autologous stem cell transplantation, while exposure to brentuximab vedotin was not uniform. As to this clone: The antigen remains undetermined.

Sequencing was performed on peripheral blood mononuclear cells (PBMCs), taken at baseline. This rearrangement joins TRBV11-2 to TRBJ1-1; a weak D match, TRBD1 (6 bases). The origin of this receptor is a human donor with classical Hodgkin lymphoma. The CDR3 loop reads CASSTMTGDAEAFF. CDR3 DNA sequence: TGTGCCAGCAGCACGATGACAGGAGACGCTGAAGCTTTCTTT.